This T cell receptor (beta chain) stems from a study of cytomegalovirus exposure and HLA in healthy donors. Overall study results and limits: It was reported in a later analysis that an Asian-associated ancestry cluster showed fewer N-insertions than the approximately 670-donor mean. CMV serostatus alone was available as immune exposure information.

A note on this clone: What it binds is not known.

The PCR made use of 60 Vbeta and 13 Jbeta primers. Clones were read by immunoSEQ multiplex PCR, and TCRdb kept only the in-frame ones, dropping some. This sample's table reports 150,000 or so clones. Trimming removed 6 bases from V and 7 bases from J; junction bases left unmatched: 7. This CDR3 has 14 residues. Germline V lookup: CDR1 SGHTA, CDR2 FQGTGA. V is TRBV7-3 and J is TRBJ2-1; TRBD1 aligns across 9 bases. This TCR was sampled from a woman aged 45 to 65 in good health and CMV-seronegative. The sequenced sample consisted of PBMCs. The DNA of the CDR3 is TGTGCCAGCAGAGGTCCCGGGACAGGGAATGAGCAGTTCTTC. Protein: CASRGPGTGNEQFF.